The next 10 T cell receptor beta chains were all read from a single sample in a study of shared clonotypes between healthy human individuals. Naive-designated CD8 cells lacked CD45RO, were positively enriched for CCR7, and omitted terminally differentiated effector memory CD45RA+ cells. Method: immunoSEQ multiplex PCR; TCRdb's copy keeps in-frame clones and lacks some. This sample carries about 2.1 million clones, 80% to 95% of them seen once, and the ten largest clones take less than 2%. The source material was naive CD8+ T cells from PBMCs. These receptors originate from a man younger than 30 in good health. Some clones in this sample may be carry-over from other donors' samples.

A remark on this clone: At the DNA level, this CDR3 is encoded by other sequences in the same sample as well. The chain is built from TRBV2 and TRBJ2-7; weak D call: TRBD1 (5 bases). Trimming shortened V by 8 bases and J by 0 bases, and 11 bases separated the two germline ends. This CDR3 has 13 residues. From germline, CDR1 is SNHLY and CDR2 FYNNEI. The CDR3 region has the DNA TGTGCCAGCTCGAGCAGGGACTCCTACGAGCAGTACTTC. This codes for CASSSRDSYEQYF.

The chain is built from TRBV10-3 and TRBJ2-3, with D possibly being TRBD2 (6 bases). The CDR3 has 16 amino acids. Between the trimmed V and J ends, which lost 0 bases and 7 bases, there was a span of 17 bases. Germline CDR1 and CDR2: ENHRY and SYGVKD. Here the CDR3 reads CAISESERVTLNTQYF. CDR3 DNA sequence: TGTGCCATCAGTGAGTCTGAGCGGGTAACATTAAATACGCAGTATTTT.

V usage is TRBV30 and J usage is TRBJ1-1; D is undetermined. The CDR3 consists of 13 residues. With 3 bases removed from V and 5 bases from J, the gap between germline ends came to 13 bases. CDR1 is GTSNPN and CDR2 is SVGIG in the germline V gene (reference sequence). The CDR3 region has the DNA TGTGCCTGGAGGGGAGGAGGGTGGACTGAAGCTTTCTTT. It codes for CAWRGGGWTEAFF.

The J gene is TRBJ2-7, the V gene TRBV5-1, with D possibly matching TRBD2 (6 bases). The germline V gene encodes CDR1 SGHRS and CDR2 YFSETQ. Trimming took 0 bases from V and 2 from J, leaving 12 bases between them. This CDR3 has 15 residues. CDR3 residues: CASSLDGGLPYEQYF. CDR3 coding DNA: TGCGCCAGCAGCTTGGATGGGGGGTTACCCTACGAGCAGTACTTC.

This clone is a singleton in its sample. The chain joins TRBV29-1 to TRBJ2-5; D might be TRBD1 (5 bases). TRBJ2-7 explains the end of the DNA better; the J call may be wrong. The germline gives CDR1 SQVTM, CDR2 ANQGSEA. The CDR3 has 11 amino acids. The DNA for the CDR3 is TGCAGCGCCCAAACAGGCTACGAGCAGTACTTC. Translating gives CSAQTGYEQYF.

J is TRBJ1-2 and V is TRBV6-1; unclear D gene. Germline assignment: CDR1 MNHNS and CDR2 SASEGT. V gave up 10 bases and J gave up 0 bases, with 12 bases separating them. This CDR3 is 13 amino acids long. CDR3 nucleotides: TGTGCCATCTTACTAGCGGCTAACTATGGCTACACCTTC. The encoded protein is CAILLAANYGYTF.

The chain combines TRBV10-3 with TRBJ1-1; D ambiguous. The CDR3 contains 13 residues. V lost 1 base, J lost 11 bases, and 14 bases lay in between. Germline values: CDR1 ENHRY, CDR2 SYGVKD. The chain's CDR3 is CAISEFRTGEAFF. CDR3 in DNA: TGTGCCATCAGTGAGTTTAGGACGGGTGAGGCTTTCTTT.

This clone has ten or more counts. In DNA form, the CDR3 reads TGTGCCAGCAGCCCGGGACTTAGCGGGACCGGGGAGCTGTTTTTT. As protein: CASSPGLSGTGELFF. The chain combines TRBV7-9 with TRBJ2-2, with 7 bases aligning to TRBD2. V was clipped by 5 bases and J by 5 bases; unmatched bases: 8. Germline assignment: CDR1 SEHNR and CDR2 FQNEAQ (reference sequence). The CDR3 contains 15 residues.

The genes are TRBV28 and TRBJ2-7, with unresolved D. The V gene lost 3 bases and the J gene lost 3 bases, with 9 bases spanning the gap. The CDR3 contains 13 residues. Germline-derived CDR1 and CDR2 are MDHEN and SYDVKM. The CDR3 reads CASSFGLHYEQYF. The CDR3 DNA is TGTGCCAGCAGTTTTGGGCTGCACTACGAGCAGTACTTC.

The chain recombines TRBV7-2 with TRBJ2-7; 10 bases are a match to TRBD2. There are 17 residues in the CDR3. Germline values: CDR1 SGHTA, CDR2 FQGNSA. With 0 bases clipped from V and 4 bases from J, the junction kept 9 bases outside the gene matches. The CDR3 spells CASSLARLAGVLYEQYF. Written as DNA, the CDR3 is TGTGCCAGCAGCTTAGCTAGGCTAGCGGGAGTCTTATACGAGCAGTACTTC. The complete variable domain, with remaining parts taken from reference TRBV7-2 and TRBJ2-7, reads GAGVSQSPSNKVTEKGKDVELRCDPISGHTALYWYRQSLGQGLEFLIYFQGNSAPDKSGLPSDRFSAERTGGSVSTLTIQRTQQEDSAVYLCASSLARLAGVLYEQYFGPGTRLTVT.